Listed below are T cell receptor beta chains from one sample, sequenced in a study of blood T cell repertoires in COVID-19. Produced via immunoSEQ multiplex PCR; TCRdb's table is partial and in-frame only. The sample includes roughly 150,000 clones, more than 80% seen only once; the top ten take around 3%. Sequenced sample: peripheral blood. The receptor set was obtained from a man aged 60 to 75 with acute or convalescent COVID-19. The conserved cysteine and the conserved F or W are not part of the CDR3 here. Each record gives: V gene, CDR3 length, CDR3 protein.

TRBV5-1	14	ASSLDGGGTNEKLF
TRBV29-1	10	SVGHTYNEQF
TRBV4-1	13	ASSTRTGTAYEQY
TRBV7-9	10	ASSFGVGEAF
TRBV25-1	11	ASNRDYRDTQY
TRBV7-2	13	ASSHSPPMNTEAF
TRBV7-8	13	ASSSAGRGGNEQF
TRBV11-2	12	ASSSRDSDQPQH
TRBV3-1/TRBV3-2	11	ASSQGPGETQY
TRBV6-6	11	ASSYLPGQPQH
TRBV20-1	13	SASTGRGMNSPLH
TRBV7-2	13	ASSPRGRRTGELF
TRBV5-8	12	ASSFQTNTGELF
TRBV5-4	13	ASSSPAGIRNEQY
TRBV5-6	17	ASSSYLGNTGDPNTEAF
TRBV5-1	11	ASSLTEDQPQH
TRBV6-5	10	ASRGQGGGYT
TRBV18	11	ASSLDTFRAQH
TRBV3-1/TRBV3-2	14	ASSQADPGWNSPLH
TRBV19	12	ASSMDSSNYGYT
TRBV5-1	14	ASSLWGNRKGTEAF
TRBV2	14	ASSVITVISGNTIY